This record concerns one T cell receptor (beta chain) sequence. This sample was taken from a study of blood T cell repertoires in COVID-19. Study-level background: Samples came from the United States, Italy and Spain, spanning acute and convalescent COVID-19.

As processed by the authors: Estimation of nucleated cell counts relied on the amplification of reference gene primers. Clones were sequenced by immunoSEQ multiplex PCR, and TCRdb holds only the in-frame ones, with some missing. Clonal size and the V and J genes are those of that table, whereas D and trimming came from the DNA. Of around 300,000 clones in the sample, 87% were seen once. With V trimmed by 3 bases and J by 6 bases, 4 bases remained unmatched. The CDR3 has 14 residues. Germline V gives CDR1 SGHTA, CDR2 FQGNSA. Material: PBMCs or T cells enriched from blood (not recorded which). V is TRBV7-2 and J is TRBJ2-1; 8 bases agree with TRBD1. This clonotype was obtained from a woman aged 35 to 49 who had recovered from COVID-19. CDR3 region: CASSFSTGGNEQFF. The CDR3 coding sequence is TGTGCCAGCAGCTTCTCCACAGGGGGCAATGAGCAGTTCTTC.